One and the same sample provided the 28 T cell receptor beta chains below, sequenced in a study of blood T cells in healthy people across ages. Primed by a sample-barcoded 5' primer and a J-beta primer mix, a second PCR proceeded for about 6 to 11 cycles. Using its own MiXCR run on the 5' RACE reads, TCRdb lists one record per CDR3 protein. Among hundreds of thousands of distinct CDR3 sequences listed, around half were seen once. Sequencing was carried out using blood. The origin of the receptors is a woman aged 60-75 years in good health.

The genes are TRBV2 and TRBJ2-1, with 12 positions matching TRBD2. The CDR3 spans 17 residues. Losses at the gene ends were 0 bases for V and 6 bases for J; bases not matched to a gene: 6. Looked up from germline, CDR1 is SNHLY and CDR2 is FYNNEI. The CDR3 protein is CASSEALAGGQGNEQFF. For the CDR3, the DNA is TGTGCCAGCAGTGAAGCACTAGCGGGAGGTCAAGGCAATGAGCAGTTCTTC. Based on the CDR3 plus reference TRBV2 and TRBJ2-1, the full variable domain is EPEVTQTPSHQVTQMGQEVILRCVPISNHLYFYWYRQILGQKVEFLVSFYNNEISEKSEIFDDQFSVERPDGSNFTLKIRSTKLEDSAMYFCASSEALAGGQGNEQFFGPGTRLTVL.

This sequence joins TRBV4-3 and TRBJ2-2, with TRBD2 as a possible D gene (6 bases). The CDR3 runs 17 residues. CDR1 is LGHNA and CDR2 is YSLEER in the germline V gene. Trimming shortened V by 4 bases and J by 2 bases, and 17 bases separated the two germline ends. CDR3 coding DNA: TGCGCCAGCAGCCCTCGGGGTGTGGGGGGAAACACCGGGGAGCTGTTTTTT. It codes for CASSPRGVGGNTGELFF.

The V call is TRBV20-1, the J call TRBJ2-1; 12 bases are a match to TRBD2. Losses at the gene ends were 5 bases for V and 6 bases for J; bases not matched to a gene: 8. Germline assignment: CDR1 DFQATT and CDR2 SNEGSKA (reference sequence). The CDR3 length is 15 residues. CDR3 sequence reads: CSAETSGSPGNEQFF. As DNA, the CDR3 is TGCAGTGCTGAGACTAGCGGGAGCCCCGGCAATGAGCAGTTCTTC.

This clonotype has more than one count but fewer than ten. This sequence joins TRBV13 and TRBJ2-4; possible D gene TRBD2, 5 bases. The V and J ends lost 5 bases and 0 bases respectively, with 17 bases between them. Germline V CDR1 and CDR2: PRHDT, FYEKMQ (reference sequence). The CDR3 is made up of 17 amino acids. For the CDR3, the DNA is TGTGCCAGCAGCGAACGCAGAGGGCCTCTAGCCAAAAACATTCAGTACTTC. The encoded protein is CASSERRGPLAKNIQYF.

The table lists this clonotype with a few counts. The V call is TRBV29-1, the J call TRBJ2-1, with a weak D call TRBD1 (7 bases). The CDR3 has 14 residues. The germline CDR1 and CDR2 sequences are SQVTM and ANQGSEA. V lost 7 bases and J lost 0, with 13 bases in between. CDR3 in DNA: TGCAGCGGCGACCAGGGGGGCTCCTACAATGAGCAGTTCTTC. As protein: CSGDQGGSYNEQFF.

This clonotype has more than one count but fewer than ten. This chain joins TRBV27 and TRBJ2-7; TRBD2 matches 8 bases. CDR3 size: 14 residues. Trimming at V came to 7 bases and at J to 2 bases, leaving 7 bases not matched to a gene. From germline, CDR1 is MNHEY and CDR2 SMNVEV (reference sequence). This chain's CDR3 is CASIDSGKAYEQYF. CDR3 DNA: TGTGCCAGCATTGATAGCGGGAAGGCCTACGAGCAGTACTTC.

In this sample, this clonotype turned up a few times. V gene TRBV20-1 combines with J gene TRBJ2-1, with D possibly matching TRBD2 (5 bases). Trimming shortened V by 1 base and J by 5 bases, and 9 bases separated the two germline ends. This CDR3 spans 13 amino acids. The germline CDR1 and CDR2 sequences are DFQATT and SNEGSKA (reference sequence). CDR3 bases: TGCAGTGCTAGAGCCGGACTCGACAATGAGCAGTTCTTC. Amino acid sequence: CSARAGLDNEQFF.

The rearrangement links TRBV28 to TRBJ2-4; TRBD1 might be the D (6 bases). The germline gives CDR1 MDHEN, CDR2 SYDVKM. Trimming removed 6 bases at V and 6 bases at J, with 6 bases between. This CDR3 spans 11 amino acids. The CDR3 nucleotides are TGTGCCAGCAGACAGGGAAACATTCAGTACTTC. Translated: CASRQGNIQYF.

The CDR3 here is CASSFQGGTSYEQYF. The CDR3 DNA reads as TGTGCCAGCAGCTTTCAGGGGGGTACTTCCTACGAGCAGTACTTC. The chain uses TRBV7-9 and TRBJ2-7; D perhaps matches TRBD1 (7 bases). Germline values: CDR1 SEHNR, CDR2 FQNEAQ (reference sequence). The CDR3 contains 15 residues. Trimming pared 3 bases from V and 1 base from J, leaving 13 bases between.

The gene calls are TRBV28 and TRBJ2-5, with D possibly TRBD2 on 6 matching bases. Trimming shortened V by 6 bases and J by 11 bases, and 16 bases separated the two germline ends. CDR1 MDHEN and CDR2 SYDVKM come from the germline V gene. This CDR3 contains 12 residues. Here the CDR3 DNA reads TGTGCCAGCAGGTTCCGGGGGTATGAGCAGTACTTC. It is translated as CASRFRGYEQYF.

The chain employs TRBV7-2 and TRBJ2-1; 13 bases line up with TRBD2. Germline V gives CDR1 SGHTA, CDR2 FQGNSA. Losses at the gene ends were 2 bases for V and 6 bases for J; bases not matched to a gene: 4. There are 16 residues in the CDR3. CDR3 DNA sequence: TGTGCCAGCAGCTTACTCGGGACTAGCGGGATCAATGAGCAGTTCTTC. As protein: CASSLLGTSGINEQFF.

CDR3 sequence reads: CASSVARERSEQFF. The DNA of the CDR3 is TGTGCCAGCAGCGTAGCGAGGGAGAGGAGTGAGCAGTTCTTC. V usage is TRBV9 and J usage is TRBJ2-1; the D gene is possibly TRBD2 (5 bases). The CDR3 length is 14 residues. Trimming removed 0 bases at V and 9 bases at J, with 13 bases between. The germline gives CDR1 SGDLS, CDR2 YYNGEE.

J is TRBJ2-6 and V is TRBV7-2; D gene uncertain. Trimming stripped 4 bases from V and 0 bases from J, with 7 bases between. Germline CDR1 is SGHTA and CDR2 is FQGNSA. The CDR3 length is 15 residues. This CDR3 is CASSSSASGANVLTF. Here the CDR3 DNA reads TGTGCCAGCAGCTCATCCGCCTCTGGGGCCAACGTCCTGACTTTC.

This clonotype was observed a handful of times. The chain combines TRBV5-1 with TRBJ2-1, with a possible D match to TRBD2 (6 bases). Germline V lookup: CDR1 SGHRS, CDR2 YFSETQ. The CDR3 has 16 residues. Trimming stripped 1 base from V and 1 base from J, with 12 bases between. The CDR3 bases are TGCGCCAGCAGCTTGACGGGACTTAATTCCTACAATGAGCAGTTCTTC. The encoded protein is CASSLTGLNSYNEQFF.

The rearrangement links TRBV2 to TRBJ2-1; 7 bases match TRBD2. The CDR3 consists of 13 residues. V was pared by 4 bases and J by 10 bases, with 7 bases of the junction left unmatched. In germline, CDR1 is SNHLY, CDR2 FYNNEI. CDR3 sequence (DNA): TGTGCCAGCAGTGTGACTAGCAATGGCGAGCAGTTCTTC. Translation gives CASSVTSNGEQFF.

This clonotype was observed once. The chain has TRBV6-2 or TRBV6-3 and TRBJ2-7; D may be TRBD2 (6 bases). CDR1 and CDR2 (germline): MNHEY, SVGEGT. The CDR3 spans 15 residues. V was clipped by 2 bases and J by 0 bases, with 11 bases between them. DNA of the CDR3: TGTGCCAGCAGTTACCTTAGGGGAGGCTCCTACGAGCAGTACTTC. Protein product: CASSYLRGGSYEQYF.

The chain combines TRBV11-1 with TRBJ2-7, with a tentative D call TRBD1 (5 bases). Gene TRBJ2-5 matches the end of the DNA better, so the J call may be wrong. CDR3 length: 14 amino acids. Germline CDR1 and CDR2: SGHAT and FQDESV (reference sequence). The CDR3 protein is CASSRVGKGETQYF. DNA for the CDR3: TGTGCCAGCAGCAGAGTTGGAAAGGGGGAGACCCAGTACTTC.

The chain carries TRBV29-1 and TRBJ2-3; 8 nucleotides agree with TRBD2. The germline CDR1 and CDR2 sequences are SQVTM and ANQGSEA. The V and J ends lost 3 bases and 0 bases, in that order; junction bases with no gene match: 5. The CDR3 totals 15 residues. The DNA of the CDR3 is TGCAGCGTTGACCCGACTAGCGCGAGCACAGATACGCAGTATTTT. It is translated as CSVDPTSASTDTQYF.

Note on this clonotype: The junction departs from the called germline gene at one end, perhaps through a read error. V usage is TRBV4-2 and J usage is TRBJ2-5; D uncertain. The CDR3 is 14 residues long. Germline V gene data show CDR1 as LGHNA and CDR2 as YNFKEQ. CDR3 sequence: CASNQDYGSETQYF. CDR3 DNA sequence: TGTGCCAGCAACCAAGATTACGGATCGGAGACCCAGTACTTC.

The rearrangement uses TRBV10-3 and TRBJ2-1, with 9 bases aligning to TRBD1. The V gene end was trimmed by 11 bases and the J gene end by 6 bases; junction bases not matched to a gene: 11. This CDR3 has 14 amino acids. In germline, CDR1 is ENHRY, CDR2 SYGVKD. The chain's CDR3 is CAYSPGQGINEQFF. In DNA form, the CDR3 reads TGTGCCTATTCGCCGGGACAGGGTATCAATGAGCAGTTCTTC.

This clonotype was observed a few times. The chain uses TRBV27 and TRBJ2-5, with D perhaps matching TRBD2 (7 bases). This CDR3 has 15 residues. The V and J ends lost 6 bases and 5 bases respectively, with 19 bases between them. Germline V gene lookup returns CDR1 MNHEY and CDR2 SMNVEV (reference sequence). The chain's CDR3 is CASRSLGAGAETQYF. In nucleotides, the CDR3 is TGTGCCAGCAGAAGCCTGGGGGCGGGAGCCGAGACCCAGTACTTC.

The CDR3 DNA reads TGTGCCACCAGTGATGTAGGGGCAGGGGCAGATACGCAGTATTTT. Its translation: CATSDVGAGADTQYF. The chain carries TRBV24-1 and TRBJ2-3, with D maybe TRBD1 (6 bases). Germline lookup yields CDR1 KGHDR and CDR2 SFDVKD. V gave up 3 bases and J gave up 4 bases, with 13 bases separating them. The CDR3 is made up of 15 amino acids.

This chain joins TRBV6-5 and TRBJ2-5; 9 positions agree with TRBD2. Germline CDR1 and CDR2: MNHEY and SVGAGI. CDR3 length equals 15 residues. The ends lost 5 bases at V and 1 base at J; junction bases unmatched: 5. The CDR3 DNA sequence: TGTGCCAGCAGTGCCGGGACTAGCAGCCAAGAGACCCAGTACTTC. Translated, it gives CASSAGTSSQETQYF.

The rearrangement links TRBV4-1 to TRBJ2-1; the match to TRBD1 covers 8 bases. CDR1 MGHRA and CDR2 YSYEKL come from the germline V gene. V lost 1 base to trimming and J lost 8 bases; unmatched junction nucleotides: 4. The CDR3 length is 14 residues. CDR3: CASSQGAGGDEQFF. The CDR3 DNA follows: TGCGCCAGCAGCCAAGGGGCAGGGGGCGATGAGCAGTTCTTC.

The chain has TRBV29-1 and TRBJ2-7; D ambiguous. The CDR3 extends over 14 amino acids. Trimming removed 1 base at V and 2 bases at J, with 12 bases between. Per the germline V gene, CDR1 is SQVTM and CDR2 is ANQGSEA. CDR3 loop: CSVEVGISAYEQYF. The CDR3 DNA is TGCAGCGTTGAAGTTGGGATCTCCGCCTACGAGCAGTACTTC.

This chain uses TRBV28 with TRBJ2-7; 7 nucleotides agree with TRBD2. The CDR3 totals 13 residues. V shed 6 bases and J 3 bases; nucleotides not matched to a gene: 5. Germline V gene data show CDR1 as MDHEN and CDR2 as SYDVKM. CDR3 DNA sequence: TGTGCCAGCAGCACTAGCGAACACTACGAGCAGTACTTC. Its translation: CASSTSEHYEQYF. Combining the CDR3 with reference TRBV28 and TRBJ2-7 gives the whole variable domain DVKVTQSSRYLVKRTGEKVFLECVQDMDHENMFWYRQDPGLGLRLIYFSYDVKMKEKGDIPEGYSVSREKKERFSLILESASTNQTSMYLCASSTSEHYEQYFGPGTRLTVT.

The CDR3 sequence: CASRQEEQFF. Here the CDR3 DNA reads TGTGCCAGCCGACAGGAAGAGCAGTTCTTC. This sequence joins TRBV7-9 and TRBJ2-1; a weak D match, TRBD1 (6 bases). Germline values: CDR1 SEHNR, CDR2 FQNEAQ (reference sequence). The length of the CDR3 is 10 residues. Trimming pared 8 bases from V and 10 bases from J, leaving 9 bases between.

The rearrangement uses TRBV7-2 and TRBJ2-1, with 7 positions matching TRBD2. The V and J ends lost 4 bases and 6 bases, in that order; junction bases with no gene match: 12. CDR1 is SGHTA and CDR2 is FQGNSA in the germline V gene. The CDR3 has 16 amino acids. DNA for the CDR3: TGTGCCAGCAGCTCCCGACGACTAGCTTTTTCCAATGAGCAGTTCTTC. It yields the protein CASSSRRLAFSNEQFF.